This T cell receptor beta chain was sequenced during a study of cytomegalovirus exposure and HLA in healthy donors. The PCR had 60 Vbeta and 13 Jbeta primers. The table came from immunoSEQ multiplex PCR; TCRdb's copy has only in-frame clones and leaves some out. Altogether some 200,000 clones are present, approximately 82% being singletons, with the ten largest covering 0.58%. This clone was seen only a few times. The antigen is undetermined. Notes on the study in general: Investigators reported approximately 150 TCR beta chains as tied to cytomegalovirus.

CDR3 size: 16 residues. CDR1 WNHNN and CDR2 SYGVQD come from the germline V gene (reference sequence). V dropped 6 bases and J dropped 2; count of bases not matched to a gene: 12. The chain employs TRBV10-1 and TRBJ1-1; 7 bases align to TRBD1. This TCR was sampled from a woman aged 40 to 55 in good health and CMV-seronegative. The sample taken for sequencing was PBMCs. The CDR3 loop is CASRYRGLGKNTEAFF. CDR3 DNA sequence: TGCGCCAGCAGATACAGGGGCTTGGGCAAAAACACTGAAGCTTTCTTT.